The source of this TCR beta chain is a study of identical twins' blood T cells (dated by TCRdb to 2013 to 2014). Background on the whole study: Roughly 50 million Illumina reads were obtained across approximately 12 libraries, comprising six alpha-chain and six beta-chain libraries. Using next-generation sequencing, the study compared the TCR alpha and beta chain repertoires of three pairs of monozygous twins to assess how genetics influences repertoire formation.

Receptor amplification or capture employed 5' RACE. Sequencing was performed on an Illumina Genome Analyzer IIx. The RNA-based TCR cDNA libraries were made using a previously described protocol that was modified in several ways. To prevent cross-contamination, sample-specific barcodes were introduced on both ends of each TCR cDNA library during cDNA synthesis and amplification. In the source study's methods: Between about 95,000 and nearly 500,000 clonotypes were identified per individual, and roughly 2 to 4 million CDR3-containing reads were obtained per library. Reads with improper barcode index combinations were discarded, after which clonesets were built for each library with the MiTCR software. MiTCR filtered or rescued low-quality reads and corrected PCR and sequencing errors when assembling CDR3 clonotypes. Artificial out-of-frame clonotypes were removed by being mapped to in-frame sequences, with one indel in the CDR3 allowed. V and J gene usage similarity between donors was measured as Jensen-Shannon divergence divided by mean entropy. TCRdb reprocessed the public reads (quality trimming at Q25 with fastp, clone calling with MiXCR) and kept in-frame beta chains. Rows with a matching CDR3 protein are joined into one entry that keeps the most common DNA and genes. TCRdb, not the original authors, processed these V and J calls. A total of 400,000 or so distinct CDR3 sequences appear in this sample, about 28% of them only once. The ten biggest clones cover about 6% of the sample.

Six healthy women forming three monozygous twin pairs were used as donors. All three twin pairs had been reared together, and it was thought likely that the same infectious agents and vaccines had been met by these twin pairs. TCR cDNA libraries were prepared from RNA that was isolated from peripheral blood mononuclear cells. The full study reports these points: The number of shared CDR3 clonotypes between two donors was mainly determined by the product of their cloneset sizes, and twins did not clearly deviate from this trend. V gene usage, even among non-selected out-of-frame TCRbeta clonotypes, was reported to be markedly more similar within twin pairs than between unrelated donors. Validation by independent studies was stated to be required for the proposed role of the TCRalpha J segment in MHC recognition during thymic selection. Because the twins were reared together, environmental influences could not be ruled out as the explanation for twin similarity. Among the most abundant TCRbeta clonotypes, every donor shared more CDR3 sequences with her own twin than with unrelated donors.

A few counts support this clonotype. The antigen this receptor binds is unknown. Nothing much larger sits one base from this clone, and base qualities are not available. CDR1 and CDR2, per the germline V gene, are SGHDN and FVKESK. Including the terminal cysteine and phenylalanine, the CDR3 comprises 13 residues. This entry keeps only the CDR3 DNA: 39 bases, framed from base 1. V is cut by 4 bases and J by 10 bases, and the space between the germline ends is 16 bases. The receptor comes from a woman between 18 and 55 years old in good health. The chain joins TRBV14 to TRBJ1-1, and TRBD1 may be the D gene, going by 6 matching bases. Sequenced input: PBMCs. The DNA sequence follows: TGTGCCAGCAGCCCCTTACAGGGTTCGGTAGCTTTCTTT. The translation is CASSPLQGSVAFF.